This T cell receptor beta chain was recorded in a study of early T cells in non-severe SARS-CoV-2 infection. Study details: From unsorted whole blood, bulk RNA was sequenced, and the chains remained unpaired.

Findings and caveats of the study: There was a bias toward anti-spike CD8 responses in VDJdb matching, which missed private and CD4 specificities.

This clonotype was counted a few times. Its antigen is unknown. Individually, cDNA molecules had unique molecular identifiers attached to them. Each CDR3 protein is one row after TCRdb ran MiXCR on the 5' RACE reads. The table includes 35,000 to 45,000 distinct CDR3 sequences, approximately 5.9% detected once. Germline V gene lookup returns CDR1 SGHAT and CDR2 FQNNGV. This CDR3 contains 15 residues. With 5 bases removed from V and 1 base from J, the gap between germline ends came to 12 bases. This clonotype originated in an adult who was a healthcare worker with PCR-confirmed SARS-CoV-2 infection or an uninfected control (not recorded which). This chain connects TRBV11-2 to TRBJ1-3; D is undetermined. The sequenced sample was whole blood, obtained at baseline. In DNA form, the CDR3 reads TGTGCCAGCAGCCTCTCCGAGGCTTCTGGAAACACCATATATTTT. It encodes CASSLSEASGNTIYF. Filled out from reference TRBV11-2 and TRBJ1-3, the complete variable domain reads EAGVAQSPRYKIIEKRQSVAFWCNPISGHATLYWYQQILGQGPKLLIQFQNNGVVDDSQLPKDRFSAERLKGVDSTLKIQPAKLEDSAVYLCASSLSEASGNTIYFGEGSWLTVV.